This TCR beta chain comes out of a study of CD8 T cells in ankylosing spondylitis. Study-level findings and limits: Significant enrichment of disease-linked clones was reportedly seen in matched ankylosing spondylitis synovial fluid. In synovial fluid and blood from reactive arthritis, some motif variants were previously reported. Clones linked to disease, bearing a CD8+ phenotype, were relatively rare in peripheral blood.

The CDR3 sequence is 15 residues long. The V gene's germline CDR1 is SGHRS and CDR2 YFSETQ. The ends lost 6 bases at V and 7 bases at J; junction bases unmatched: 12. A note on this clonotype: The antigen remains unidentified.

As the method for making TCR beta libraries, quantitative 5'-RACE with molecular barcodes was used. One entry per CDR3 protein, called by TCRdb with MiXCR from the 5' RACE reads. Counted here are just under 350,000 distinct CDR3 sequences, roughly 14% occurring once; the ten biggest clones make up 1.1%. Sequenced input: blood, either unsorted or a sorted T cell fraction (not recorded which). The chain links TRBV5-1 to TRBJ2-1; 8 bases are shared with TRBD2. The receptor comes from a male donor with ankylosing spondylitis or in good health (not recorded which). CDR3 DNA sequence: TGCGCCAGCAACCCAGCGGGAGTGGCCCGGAATGAGCAGTTCTTC. This codes for CASNPAGVARNEQFF.